The 21 T cell receptor beta chains below come from one sample, sequenced in a study of T cells in Graves' hyperthyroidism and ophthalmopathy. TCR beta CDR3 region amplification was performed from RNA transcripts. The HTBI primer set was used in a first-round RT-PCR of the TCR CDR3. MiXCR was run by TCRdb on the multiplex PCR reads, yielding one entry per CDR3 protein. The sample lists around 110,000 distinct CDR3 sequences, about 16% occurring once. What was sequenced was blood. These receptors were collected from a woman aged 45-65 years with Graves' hyperthyroidism.

This clonotype has only a few counts. V gene TRBV5-1 combines with J gene TRBJ1-2; 7 bases are shared with TRBD1. Germline-derived CDR1 and CDR2 are SGHRS and YFSETQ. Trimming took 4 bases from V and 7 from J; bases not matched to a gene: 10. The CDR3 totals 14 residues. Here the CDR3 reads CASSPNTGASGYTF. The DNA for the CDR3 is TGCGCCAGCAGCCCGAACACAGGGGCTTCTGGCTACACCTTC.

This clonotype was seen repeatedly, ten times or more. The V and J genes are TRBV10-1 and TRBJ2-7; no firm D call. V was pared by 6 bases and J by 4 bases, with 16 bases between. This CDR3 region has 14 residues. Germline V gives CDR1 WNHNN, CDR2 SYGVQD (reference sequence). CDR3 DNA sequence: TGCGCCAGCAGGGGATTTTTACTCCCTTACGAGCAGTACGTC. Its translation is CASRGFLLPYEQYV.

This clonotype was picked up a small number of times. The chain is built from TRBV27 and TRBJ2-1; no firm D call. V lost 5 bases, J lost 6 bases, and 14 bases lay in between. Germline lookup yields CDR1 MNHEY and CDR2 SMNVEV (reference sequence). The CDR3 covers 14 residues. The chain's CDR3 is CASSVWGTCNEQFF. Here the CDR3 DNA reads TGTGCCAGCAGTGTGTGGGGTACCTGCAATGAGCAGTTCTTC.

This clonotype showed up just a few times. This chain connects TRBV4-1 to TRBJ1-3; D uncertain. The CDR3 length is 15 residues. The germline V and J ends were trimmed by 0 bases and 3 bases, with 9 bases remaining between them. From germline, CDR1 is MGHRA and CDR2 YSYEKL. The CDR3 reads CASSQDPPVGNTIYF. In DNA, the CDR3 is TGCGCCAGCAGCCAAGATCCCCCCGTTGGAAACACCATATATTTT.

The chain has TRBV28 and TRBJ1-1, with TRBD1 matching 9 bases. The CDR3 runs 15 residues. The germline V gene has CDR1 MDHEN and CDR2 SYDVKM. J lost 4 bases, V lost 5 bases, and 8 bases had no gene match. The CDR3 nucleotides are TGTGCCAGCAGTCCATGGACAGGGGCGACCACTGAAGCTTTCTTT. Translating gives CASSPWTGATTEAFF.

This clonotype was found many times. The V and J genes are TRBV20-1 and TRBJ2-1, with TRBD2 matching over 9 bases. CDR1 is DFQATT and CDR2 is SNEGSKA in the germline V gene (reference sequence). After removal of 6 bases from V and 7 bases from J, the junction contained 19 bases not matched to a gene. The length of the CDR3 is 17 residues. CDR3 loop: CSASRGGVSGSGNEQFF. Written as DNA, the CDR3 is TGCAGTGCCTCCAGGGGAGGGGTTAGCGGGAGTGGAAATGAGCAGTTCTTC.

This clonotype was observed a few times. The rearrangement uses TRBV6-1 and TRBJ1-5, with 10 bases fitting TRBD1. Germline CDR1 MNHNS, CDR2 SASEGT. The CDR3 loop spans 15 amino acids. J was trimmed by 11 bases and V by 5 bases; bases with no gene match: 12. The CDR3 DNA is TGTGCCAGCAGTTTATCCGGGACAGGGGACGGGACCCAGCATTTT. Amino acid sequence: CASSLSGTGDGTQHF.

This clonotype was counted at least ten times. The chain recombines TRBV2 with TRBJ2-7; D gene unclear. This CDR3 spans 13 amino acids. V was shortened by 4 bases and J by 2 bases, with 9 bases between the two germline ends. Per germline, CDR1 SNHLY and CDR2 FYNNEI. CDR3 coding DNA: TGTGCCAGCAGTGGGGCATATCCCTACGAGCAGTACTTC. Translated, it gives CASSGAYPYEQYF.

In its sample, this clonotype was seen many times. This chain connects TRBV13 to TRBJ1-2; the D is unclear. CDR3 size: 14 residues. From germline, CDR1 is PRHDT and CDR2 FYEKMQ (reference sequence). The ends were cut back, 5 bases at V and 3 bases at J, with 13 bases in the middle. The CDR3 region is CASSPGLFDYGYTF. CDR3 coding DNA: TGTGCCAGCAGCCCCGGACTGTTTGACTATGGCTACACCTTC.

The chain uses TRBV10-3 and TRBJ2-7; TRBD2 is a possible D gene (6 bases). Trimming left V 4 bases short and J 0 bases short, with 19 bases between. Germline V gene sequence: CDR1 ENHRY, CDR2 SYGVKD. The CDR3 is made up of 17 amino acids. CDR3 DNA: TGTGCCATCAGTGGTGGGACTGGCGGGATTTACTCCTACGAGCAGTACTTC. Translating gives CAISGGTGGIYSYEQYF.

The rearrangement uses TRBV19 and TRBJ2-1; 7 bases are shared with TRBD2. This CDR3 has 16 residues. The ends lost 4 bases at V and 2 bases at J; junction bases unmatched: 8. CDR1 is LNHDA and CDR2 is SQIVND in the germline V gene (reference sequence). CDR3 residues: CASSRGGGFAYNEQFF. The CDR3 DNA follows: TGTGCCAGTAGTAGGGGGGGGGGTTTCGCCTACAATGAGCAGTTCTTC.

This clonotype was seen ten or more times. This sequence joins TRBV19 and TRBJ2-1; 12 bases line up with TRBD2. CDR3 length: 14 amino acids. The V gene end was trimmed by 6 bases and the J gene end by 7 bases; junction bases not matched to a gene: 4. Germline V CDR1 and CDR2: LNHDA, SQIVND (reference sequence). In DNA, the CDR3 is TGTGCCAGTAGCCTAGCGGGAGGGCCAAATGAGCAGTTCTTC. Its translation: CASSLAGGPNEQFF.

This clonotype was detected ten times or more. The chain joins TRBV28 to TRBJ2-5; 8 bases are a match to TRBD1. The CDR3 is 14 residues long. Germline V CDR1 and CDR2: MDHEN, SYDVKM. V was clipped by 4 bases and J by 6 bases; unmatched bases: 7. CDR3 DNA: TGTGCCAGCAGTTCCGCAGGGGGCCTGAAGACCCAGTACTTC. Residues: CASSSAGGLKTQYF.

This clonotype was seen only a few times. The V gene is TRBV28, the J gene TRBJ2-2, with 13 bases identical to TRBD2. CDR1 and CDR2 (germline): MDHEN, SYDVKM. V shed 0 bases, J shed 6 bases, and the junction held 4 bases outside the gene matches. This CDR3 has 17 amino acids. CDR3 nucleotide sequence: TGTGCCAGCAGTTTATGGGAACTAGCGGGAGGGCCCGGGGAGCTGTTTTTT. Translation gives CASSLWELAGGPGELFF.

This clonotype was detected many times. The chain uses TRBV2 and TRBJ2-5, with D unclear. This CDR3 comprises 14 residues. Germline assignment: CDR1 SNHLY and CDR2 FYNNEI. The V end was cut by 6 bases, the J end by 2 bases, with 13 bases between. The CDR3 sequence is CASSRRMSQETQYF. DNA for the CDR3: TGTGCCAGCAGCCGACGTATGTCACAAGAGACCCAGTACTTC.

This clonotype was seen repeatedly, ten times or more. The chain joins TRBV20-1 to TRBJ2-3, with 13 nucleotides matching TRBD2. This CDR3 is 14 amino acids long. CDR1 is DFQATT, CDR2 SNEGSKA, per germline (reference sequence). Trimming cost V 6 bases and J 4 bases; bases outside gene matches: 4. The DNA for the CDR3 is TGCAGTGCAAAACTAGCGGGAGGGGCAGATACGCAGTATTTT. Its translation: CSAKLAGGADTQYF.

This clonotype has at least ten counts. The CDR3 sequence: CASRLLGYNEQFF. CDR3 DNA sequence: TGTGCCAGCAGACTCTTGGGCTACAATGAGCAGTTCTTC. The chain combines TRBV4-2 with TRBJ2-1; D is undetermined. The CDR3 runs to 13 residues. Germline loops: CDR1 LGHNA, CDR2 YNFKEQ. The V gene lost 6 bases and the J gene lost 3 bases, with 9 bases spanning the gap.

This clonotype was observed many times. This chain links TRBV2 with TRBJ2-2; no clear D gene. The CDR3 has 15 amino acids. The V gene's germline CDR1 is SNHLY and CDR2 FYNNEI. The V end lost 3 bases, the J end lost 6 bases, and 14 bases lay between the germline ends. In DNA form, the CDR3 reads TGTGCCAGCAGTGATCTCCAGGTCCCCTCCGGGGAGCTGTTTTTT. Amino acids: CASSDLQVPSGELFF.

This clonotype has a count of ten or more. The V gene is TRBV27, the J gene TRBJ2-2; D not resolved. Germline assignment: CDR1 MNHEY and CDR2 SMNVEV (reference sequence). The length of the CDR3 is 14 residues. V lost 3 bases and J 4 bases, leaving 9 bases between the germline ends. The CDR3 DNA follows: TGTGCCAGCAGTTTCGGACCGAGCACCGGGGAGCTGTTTTTT. The encoded protein is CASSFGPSTGELFF.

This clonotype was seen repeatedly, ten times or more. The chain has TRBV11-2 and TRBJ2-1; tentatively, D is TRBD2 (6 bases). Germline values: CDR1 SGHAT, CDR2 FQNNGV. The CDR3 runs to 17 residues. V was clipped by 5 bases and J by 2 bases, with 19 bases between them. The CDR3 nucleotides read TGTGCCAGCAGCCCCTGGACACTGAGGAGGGCCTACAATGAGCAGTTCTTC. It codes for CASSPWTLRRAYNEQFF.

This clonotype has at least ten counts. V usage is TRBV6-1 and J usage is TRBJ2-5, with TRBD1 as a possible D gene (6 bases). CDR3 length: 13 amino acids. CDR1 is MNHNS, CDR2 SASEGT, per germline. V was cut by 6 bases and J by 2 bases, with 10 bases left in between. The CDR3 nucleotides are TGTGCCAGCAGGTTGACAGGTCAAGAGACCCAGTACTTC. The encoded protein is CASRLTGQETQYF.